This TCR beta chain was identified in a study of technical replicates of blood from a few donors. Sequencing was performed with immunoSEQ multiplex PCR; in TCRdb, only in-frame clones are kept and a portion is missing. The repertoire consists of some 70,000 clones, with roughly nine tenths occurring once and the leading ten covering roughly 0.4%. V was trimmed by 5 bases and J by 4 bases, leaving 3 bases between them. This CDR3 is 11 amino acids long. CDR1 and CDR2 (germline): SGDLS, YYNGEE. This clone was recorded once. The origin of this receptor is a human donor in good health. Sequencing used T cells isolated from PBMCs. The chain uses TRBV9 and TRBJ2-2, with D unclear. In DNA form, the CDR3 reads TGTGCCAGCAGGAGCACCGGGGAGCTGTTTTTT. Its protein product is CASRSTGELFF. The whole variable domain, remainder taken from reference TRBV9 and TRBJ2-2, is DSGVTQTPKHLITATGQRVTLRCSPRSGDLSVYWYQQSLDQGLQFLIQYYNGEERAKGNILERFSAQQFPDLHSELNLSSLELGDSALYFCASRSTGELFFGEGSRLTVL.